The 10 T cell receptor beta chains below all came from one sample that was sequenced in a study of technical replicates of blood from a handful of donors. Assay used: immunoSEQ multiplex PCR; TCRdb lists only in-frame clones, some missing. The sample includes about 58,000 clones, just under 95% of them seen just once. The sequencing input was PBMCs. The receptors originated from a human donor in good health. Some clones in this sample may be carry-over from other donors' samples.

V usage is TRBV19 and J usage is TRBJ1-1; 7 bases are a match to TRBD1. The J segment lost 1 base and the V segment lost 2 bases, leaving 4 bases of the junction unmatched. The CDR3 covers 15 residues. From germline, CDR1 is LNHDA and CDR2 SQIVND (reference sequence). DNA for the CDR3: TGTGCCAGTAGTATAAGAGACAGGGAGAACACTGAAGCTTTCTTT. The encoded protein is CASSIRDRENTEAFF.

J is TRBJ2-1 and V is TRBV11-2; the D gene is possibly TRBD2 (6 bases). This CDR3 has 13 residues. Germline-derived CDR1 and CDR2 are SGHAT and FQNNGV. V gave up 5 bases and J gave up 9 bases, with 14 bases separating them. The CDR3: CASSPGVIGEQFF. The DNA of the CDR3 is TGTGCCAGCAGCCCGGGAGTAATAGGTGAGCAGTTCTTC.

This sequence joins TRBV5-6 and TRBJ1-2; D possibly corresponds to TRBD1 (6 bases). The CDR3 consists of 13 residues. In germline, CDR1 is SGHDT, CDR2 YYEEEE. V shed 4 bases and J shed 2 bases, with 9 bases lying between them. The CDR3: CASSTGFNYGYTF. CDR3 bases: TGTGCCAGCAGCACAGGGTTCAACTATGGCTACACCTTC.

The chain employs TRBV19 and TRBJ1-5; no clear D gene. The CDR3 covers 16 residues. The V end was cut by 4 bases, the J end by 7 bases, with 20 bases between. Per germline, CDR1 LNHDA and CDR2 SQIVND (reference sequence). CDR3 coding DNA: TGTGCCAGTAGTAAGCGAACGACCGATCTAAGACAGCCCCAGCATTTT. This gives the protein CASSKRTTDLRQPQHF. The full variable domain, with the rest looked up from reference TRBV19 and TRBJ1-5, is DGGITQSPKYLFRKEGQNVTLSCEQNLNHDAMYWYRQDPGQGLRLIYYSQIVNDFQKGDIAEGYSVSREKKESFPLTVTSAQKNPTAFYLCASSKRTTDLRQPQHFGDGTRLSIL.

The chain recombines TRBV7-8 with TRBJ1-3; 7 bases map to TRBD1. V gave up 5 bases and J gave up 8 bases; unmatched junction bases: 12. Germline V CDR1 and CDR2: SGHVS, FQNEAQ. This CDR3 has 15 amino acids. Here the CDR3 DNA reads TGTGCCAGCAGCGTACGGGGACAGCTTGGGGACACCATATATTTT. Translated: CASSVRGQLGDTIYF. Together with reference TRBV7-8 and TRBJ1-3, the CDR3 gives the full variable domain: GAGVSQSPRYKVAKRGQDVALRCDPISGHVSLFWYQQALGQGPEFLTYFQNEAQLDKSGLPSDRFFAERPEGSVSTLKIQRTQQEDSAVYLCASSVRGQLGDTIYFGEGSWLTVV.

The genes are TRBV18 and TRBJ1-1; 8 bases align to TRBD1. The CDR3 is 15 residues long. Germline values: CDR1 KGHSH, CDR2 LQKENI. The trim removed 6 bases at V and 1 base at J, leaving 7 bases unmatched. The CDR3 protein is CASSTATGANTEAFF. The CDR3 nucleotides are TGTGCCAGCTCCACCGCGACAGGGGCGAACACTGAAGCTTTCTTT.

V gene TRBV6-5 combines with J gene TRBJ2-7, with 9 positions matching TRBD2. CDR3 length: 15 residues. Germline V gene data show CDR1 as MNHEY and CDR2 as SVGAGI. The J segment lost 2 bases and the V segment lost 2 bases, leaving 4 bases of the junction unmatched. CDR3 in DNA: TGTGCCAGCAGTTACGGAGCGGGGGGCCCCTACGAGCAGTACTTC. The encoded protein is CASSYGAGGPYEQYF.

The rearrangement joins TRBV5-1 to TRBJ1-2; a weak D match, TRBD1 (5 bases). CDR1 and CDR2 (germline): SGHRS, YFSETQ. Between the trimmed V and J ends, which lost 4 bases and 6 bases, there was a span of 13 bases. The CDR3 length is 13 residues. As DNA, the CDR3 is TGCGCCAGCAGCCAGGACACTTGGGATGGCTACACCTTC. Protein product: CASSQDTWDGYTF.

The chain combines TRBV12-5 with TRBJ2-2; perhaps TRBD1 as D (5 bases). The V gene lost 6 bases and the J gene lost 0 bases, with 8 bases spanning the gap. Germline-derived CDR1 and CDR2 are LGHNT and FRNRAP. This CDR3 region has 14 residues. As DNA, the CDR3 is TGTGCTAGTGGAGGGGTAGCGAACACCGGGGAGCTGTTTTTT. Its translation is CASGGVANTGELFF.

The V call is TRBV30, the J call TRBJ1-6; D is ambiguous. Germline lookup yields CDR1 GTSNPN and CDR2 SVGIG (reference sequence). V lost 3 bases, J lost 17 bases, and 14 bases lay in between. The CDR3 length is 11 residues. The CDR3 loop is CAWSSRLFVHF. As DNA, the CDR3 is TGTGCCTGGAGCAGTCGCTTGTTCGTCCACTTT. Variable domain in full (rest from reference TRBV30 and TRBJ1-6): SQTIHQWPATLVQPVGSPLSLECTVEGTSNPNLYWYRQAAGRGLQLLFYSVGIGQISSEVPQNLSASRPQDRQFILSSKKLLLSDSGFYLCAWSSRLFVHFGNGTRLTVT.